These T cell receptor beta chains were read from a single sample in a study of response to subunit inactivated influenza vaccine. A single record per CDR3 protein comes from TCRdb applying MiXCR to the RT-PCR reads. Among some 500,000 distinct CDR3 sequences listed, approximately 24% were seen once. The starting material was CD4+ T cells sorted from PBMCs, obtained 4 to 6 days after vaccination. The receptors here all came from a man aged 45-60 years who received an inactivated influenza vaccine. Both conserved end residues are part of each CDR3. Size tells how often a clone was seen (once, few, many) or the class of an expanded clone, and some rows leave it out.

>.|TRBJ2-4|TRBV3-1
CASSQGTYGQVQNIQYF
>few|TRBJ2-3|TRBV7-9
CASSLALSGGGTDTQYF
>few|TRBJ2-1|TRBV6-1
CASSERWGSSYNEQFF
>.|TRBJ2-6|TRBV6-1
CASSIFDRPGANVLTF
>.|TRBJ2-7|TRBV12-3/TRBV12-4
CASSLEYPWISYEQYF
>.|TRBJ1-5|TRBV20-1
CSARRQGAPYSNQPQHF
>few|TRBJ1-6|TRBV4-3
CASSQGGQGQNSPLHF
>.|TRBJ1-1|TRBV20-1
CSAREGSQRNTEAFF
>few|TRBJ2-5|TRBV29-1
CSVAMTGIETQYF
>.|TRBJ2-7|TRBV5-5
CASSGGSAGGISYEQYF
>few|TRBJ1-1|TRBV6-2/TRBV6-3
CASSFRPRGSTEAFF
>.|TRBJ2-1|TRBV6-2/TRBV6-3
CASSGGTGGSNEQFF
>.|TRBJ2-1|TRBV7-8
CASSPPVGGEQFF
>.|TRBJ1-5|TRBV7-2
CASSWTGSQPQHF
>.|TRBJ2-7|TRBV6-1
CASSSPGTATYEQYF
>few|TRBJ1-6|TRBV2
CASSAEINSPLHF
>few|TRBJ2-5|TRBV6-2/TRBV6-3
CASSREQGWRGETQYF
>.|TRBJ2-1|TRBV7-3
CASSLTQTSGRAFSYNEQFF
>few|TRBJ2-1|TRBV20-1
CSAIGSHEQFF
>.|TRBJ2-2|TRBV4-3
CASSQADKTVTGELFF
>.|TRBJ2-1|TRBV5-1
CASSLARGGGASTRGLGDNEQFF
>.|TRBJ2-7|TRBV20-1
CSAEDRYPYEQYF
>few|TRBJ2-1|TRBV21-1
CASSKVRRGNEQFF
>.|TRBJ1-5|TRBV29-1
CSVGIHNQLQHF
>.|TRBJ2-2|TRBV9
CASSVVTVTNTGELFF
>.|TRBJ1-5|TRBV27
CASSQQSGNQPQHF
>few|TRBJ2-2|TRBV29-1
CSVEEKTGPLNTGELFF
>.|TRBJ2-1|TRBV5-1
CASSFLVGGTYNEQFF
>few|TRBJ1-4|TRBV4-3
CASSQSGTGQEKLFF
>.|TRBJ2-7|TRBV2
CASSTGGHEQYF
>once|TRBJ2-1|TRBV7-3
CASSLKVAGVNEQFF
>.|TRBJ2-7|TRBV29-1
CSVELGKGTREQYF
>.|TRBJ2-1|TRBV9
CASSTRGGPGVGYNEQFF
>.|TRBJ2-3|TRBV28
CASLRGRTDTQYF
>.|TRBJ2-1|TRBV20-1
CSAQRLAGGEQFF
>.|TRBJ1-1|TRBV29-1
CSVGLTMNTEAFF